This T cell receptor (beta chain) was profiled in a study of blood T cell repertoires in COVID-19. At the level of the study: Samples came from the United States, Italy and Spain, spanning acute and convalescent COVID-19. T cells, B-cell-depleted T cells, or PBMCs supplied cDNA or gDNA.

Authors' analysis steps: Amplification from reference gene primers served as the basis for estimated nucleated cell counts. This table comes from immunoSEQ multiplex PCR, and its TCRdb copy is limited to in-frame clones, with some not included. Clone size and the V and J calls come from that table; the DNA yielded D and trimming. The table includes 100,000 to 150,000 clones, about 82% detected once. The CDR3 extends over 13 amino acids. CDR1 and CDR2 from the germline V gene are MNHNY and SVGAGI (reference sequence). The germline V and J ends were trimmed by 0 bases and 5 bases, with 8 bases remaining between them.

The receptor was derived from a human donor in a cohort sampled during active COVID-19. The V call is TRBV6-6, the J call TRBJ2-7; maybe TRBD2 (5 bases). Material: peripheral blood. CDR3 DNA sequence: TGTGCCAGCAGTTACTCTCGGCGGGACGAGCAGTACTTC. Translating it yields CASSYSRRDEQYF.